This TCR beta chain was sequenced in a study of cytomegalovirus exposure and HLA in healthy donors. Germline CDR1 reads SGHKS; CDR2 reads YYEKEE (reference sequence). The CDR3 extends over 14 amino acids. V lost 5 bases and J lost 2, with 14 bases in between. Assay used: immunoSEQ multiplex PCR; TCRdb lists only in-frame clones, some missing. The top ten hold about 0.89% of the sample, which has about 160,000 clones, roughly 96% seen once. Sample: PBMCs. V gene TRBV5-5 combines with J gene TRBJ2-7; D gene ambiguous. The source of this sequence is a woman aged 18-35 years in good health and CMV-seronegative. The CDR3 protein is CASSFPGAPYEQYF. CDR3 nucleotides: TGTGCCAGCAGTTTCCCGGGTGCCCCCTACGAGCAGTACTTC.